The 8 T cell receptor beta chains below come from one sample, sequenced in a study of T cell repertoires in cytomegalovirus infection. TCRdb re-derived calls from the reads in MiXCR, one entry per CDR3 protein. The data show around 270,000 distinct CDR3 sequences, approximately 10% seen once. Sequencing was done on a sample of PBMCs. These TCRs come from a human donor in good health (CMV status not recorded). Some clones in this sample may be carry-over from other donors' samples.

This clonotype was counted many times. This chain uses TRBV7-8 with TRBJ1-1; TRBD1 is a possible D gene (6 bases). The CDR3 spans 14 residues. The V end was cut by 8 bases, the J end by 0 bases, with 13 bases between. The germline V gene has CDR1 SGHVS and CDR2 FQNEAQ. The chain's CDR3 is CASLRGGMNTEAFF. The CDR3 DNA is TGTGCCAGCTTAAGGGGGGGAATGAACACTGAAGCTTTCTTT.

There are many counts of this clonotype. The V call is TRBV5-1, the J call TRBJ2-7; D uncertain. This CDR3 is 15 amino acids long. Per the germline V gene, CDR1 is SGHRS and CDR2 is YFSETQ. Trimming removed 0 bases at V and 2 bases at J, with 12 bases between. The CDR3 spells CASSLVSGSPYEQYF. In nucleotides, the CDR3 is TGCGCCAGCAGCTTGGTGAGTGGCAGCCCCTACGAGCAGTACTTC.

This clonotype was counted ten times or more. In nucleotides, the CDR3 is TGCGCCAGCAGCTTGGAGCTCCGAGGCAGGGGTAACACTGAAGCTTTCTTT. It encodes CASSLELRGRGNTEAFF. The chain recombines TRBV5-1 with TRBJ1-1; D possibly corresponds to TRBD1 (6 bases). The germline V and J ends were trimmed by 0 bases and 2 bases, with 17 bases remaining between them. The germline V gene has CDR1 SGHRS and CDR2 YFSETQ. There are 17 residues in the CDR3.

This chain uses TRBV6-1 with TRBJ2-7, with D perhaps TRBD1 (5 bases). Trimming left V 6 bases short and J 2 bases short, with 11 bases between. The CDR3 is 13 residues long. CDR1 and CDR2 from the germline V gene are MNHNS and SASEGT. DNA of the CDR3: TGTGCCAGCAGCAGAGACAGTGCCTACGAGCAGTACTTC. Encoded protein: CASSRDSAYEQYF.

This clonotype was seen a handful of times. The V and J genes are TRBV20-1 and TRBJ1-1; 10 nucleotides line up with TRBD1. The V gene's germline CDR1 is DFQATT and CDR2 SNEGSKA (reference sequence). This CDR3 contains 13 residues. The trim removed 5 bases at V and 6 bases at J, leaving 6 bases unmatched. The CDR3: CSAPQTGGSEAFF. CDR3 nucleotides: TGCAGTGCTCCCCAGACAGGGGGCTCTGAAGCTTTCTTT.

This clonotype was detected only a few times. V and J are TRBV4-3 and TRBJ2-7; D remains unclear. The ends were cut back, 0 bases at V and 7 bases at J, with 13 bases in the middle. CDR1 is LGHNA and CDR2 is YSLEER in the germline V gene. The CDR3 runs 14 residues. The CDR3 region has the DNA TGCGCCAGCAGCCAAGATCGTGACTTCGGGGAGCAGTACTTC. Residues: CASSQDRDFGEQYF.

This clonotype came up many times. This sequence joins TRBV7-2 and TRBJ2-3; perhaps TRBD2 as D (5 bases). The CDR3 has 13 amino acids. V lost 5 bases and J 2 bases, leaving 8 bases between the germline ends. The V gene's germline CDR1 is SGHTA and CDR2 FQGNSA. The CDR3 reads CASSAGHTDTQYF. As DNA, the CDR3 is TGTGCCAGCAGCGCGGGCCACACAGATACGCAGTATTTT.

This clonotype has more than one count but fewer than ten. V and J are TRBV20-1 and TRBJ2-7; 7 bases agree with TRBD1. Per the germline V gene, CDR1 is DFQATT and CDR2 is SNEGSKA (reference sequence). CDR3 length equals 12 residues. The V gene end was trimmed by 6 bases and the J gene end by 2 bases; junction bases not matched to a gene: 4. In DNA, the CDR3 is TGCAGTGCCAAAGACAGGGCCTACGAGCAGTACTTC. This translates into CSAKDRAYEQYF.